This TCR beta chain was captured by sequencing in a study of early T cells in non-severe SARS-CoV-2 infection (dated by TCRdb to about 2021). Notes on the research overall: Bulk RNA from unsorted whole blood was used for TCR sequencing, so alpha and beta chains could not be paired.

This clonotype was observed at least ten times. The specificity of this receptor is unknown. No base qualities exist here, and no much larger clone lies one base off it. CDR1 and CDR2, per the germline V gene, are SGHTA and FQGTGA. Between the V and J ends, shortened by 3 bases and 4 bases respectively, the junction contains 14 bases. From the cysteine through the phenylalanine, the CDR3 covers 15 amino acids. Only the CDR3 DNA is retained, 45 bases long and in frame from the first base. This was a case-control study nested in a cohort of healthcare workers in London, UK, who had nasopharyngeal swab PCR tests and blood samples taken every week. Healthcare workers were recruited between 23 and 31 March 2020, during the week of the UK lockdown, and were followed weekly for up to 16 weeks. Paper-wide results and their limitations: VDJdb matching was skewed toward anti-spike CD8 responses and likely underestimated virus-specific expansions, missing private and CD4 specificities.

Library method: 5' RACE. The sample was run on a NextSeq 500. The TCR library protocol attached unique molecular identifiers to individual cDNA molecules to correct for sequencing error and PCR bias. Sequencing covered both TCR alpha and beta chains, and within each sample the abundances of alpha and beta sequences were tightly co-correlated. Per the original workflow: Decombinator V4 was used to annotate TCR sequences for V gene, J gene and CDR3. Expanded TCRs were defined as changing significantly between any two time points under a Poisson model with p below 0.0001. TCR abundances were normalised to the total number of TCRs sequenced in each sample and reported as counts per million. MAIT TCRs were defined by TRAV1-2 paired with TRAJ12, TRAJ20 or TRAJ33, and iNKT TCRs by TRAV10 paired with TRAJ18. VDJdb, accessed 1 November 2021, was searched for CMV, EBV and SARS-CoV-2 annotated TCRs, with TCRs annotated for multiple antigens excluded. TCRdb applied fastp at Q25 and MiXCR to the public reads, then kept only in-frame beta chains. Every CDR3 protein is listed once, alongside the most common genes and DNA of its rows. The V and J calls were determined by TCRdb, not by the authors. In this sample the table shows some 66,000 distinct CDR3 sequences, less than 15% of which occur a single time. 4% to 6% of the sample is taken by the ten largest.

The source material was whole blood. The chain employs TRBV7-3 and TRBJ2-3, with the identity of the D gene unclear. The TCR was taken from an adult who was a healthcare worker with PCR-confirmed SARS-CoV-2 infection or an uninfected control (not recorded which). The DNA sequence is given as TGTGCCAGCAGCTTCGGACCCCTGCGACCAGATACGCAGTATTTT. Protein translation: CASSFGPLRPDTQYF. Reference TRBV7-3 and TRBJ2-3 genes cover what lies past the CDR3, so the full variable domain is GAGVSQTPSNKVTEKGKYVELRCDPISGHTALYWYRQSLGQGPEFLIYFQGTGAADDSGLPNDRFFAVRPEGSVSTLKIQRTERGDSAVYLCASSFGPLRPDTQYFGPGTRLTVL.